This TCR beta chain was profiled in a study of low-dose radiotherapy and immunotherapy resistance in tumors. Study-level background: Treatment of Cohort 1 consisted of 0.5 Gy per fraction every 2 weeks, adding up to 6.5 Gy.

The time point denotes: after trial treatment. Treatment: LDRT plus nivolumab, ipilimumab, low-dose cyclophosphamide and aspirin (RACIN trial). All of the donors were given nivolumab, ipilimumab, aspirin, low-dose cyclophosphamide and low-dose radiotherapy as part of RACIN, a single-arm trial. TRAV and TRBV primers primed cDNA for both TCRalpha and TCRbeta. The authors ran 15 to 20 PCR cycles to amplify TCRs with a constant-region primer and V-primer adapter. TCRdb reprocessed the reads via MiXCR and lists one record per CDR3 protein. The data contain approximately 84,000 distinct CDR3 sequences, 15% to 20% of them singletons. Germline CDR1 and CDR2: MDHEN and SYDVKM. The CDR3 contains 14 residues. V was pared by 7 bases and J by 1 base, with 5 bases of the junction left unmatched.

This receptor was taken from a male donor with prostate cancer. Material: PBMCs, obtained after low-dose radiotherapy plus immunotherapy. The V gene is TRBV28, the J gene TRBJ2-5; 8 nucleotides match TRBD1. As DNA, the CDR3 is TGTGCCAGCACCTCAGGGGGCTTCCAAGAGACCCAGTACTTC. Protein sequence: CASTSGGFQETQYF. The entire variable domain, with the rest obtained from reference TRBV28 and TRBJ2-5, is as follows: DVKVTQSSRYLVKRTGEKVFLECVQDMDHENMFWYRQDPGLGLRLIYFSYDVKMKEKGDIPEGYSVSREKKERFSLILESASTNQTSMYLCASTSGGFQETQYFGPGTRLLVL.